This T cell receptor beta chain was profiled in a study of OX40 agonist ivuxolimab in advanced cancers. Study-level information: Patients took ivuxolimab, an agonistic anti-OX40 (CD134) antibody. Three patients got partial responses; one had hepatocellular carcinoma and two had cutaneous melanoma.

Overall study findings and caveats: Several nonresponders also turned out to have low normalized T-cell clonal expansion.

The germline V and J ends were trimmed by 5 bases and 3 bases, with 11 bases remaining between them. The CDR3 is made up of 15 amino acids. Germline V gives CDR1 MNHEY, CDR2 SVGAGI. This clone was recorded once. Its antigen remains unidentified. TCRdb's copy holds only in-frame clones and misses some; the assay was immunoSEQ multiplex PCR. Of 15,000 to 25,000 clones in the sample, about 83% are singletons; the top ten hold roughly 55%. J is TRBJ2-6 and V is TRBV6-5; TRBD2 is a possible D gene (5 bases). Sequencing used CD4+ or CD8+ T cells sorted from blood, obtained in a trial of the OX40 agonist ivuxolimab. The origin of this receptor is an adult with an advanced solid tumor such as melanoma, head and neck, liver or kidney cancer. CDR3 coding DNA: TGTGCCAGCAGTCCCCAGGAGGTTGGGGCCAACGTCCTGACTTTC. Residues: CASSPQEVGANVLTF.